The clone carrying this T cell receptor (beta chain) was recorded at least ten times. The antigen is undetermined. V was pared by 5 bases and J by 7 bases, with 7 bases of the junction left unmatched. The V gene's germline CDR1 is PRHDT and CDR2 FYEKMQ (reference sequence). CDR3 length: 14 amino acids. This record belongs to a study of T cells in Graves' hyperthyroidism and ophthalmopathy. Researchers barred patients who had uncontrolled infection, other autoimmune disease, pregnancy or lactation. Study findings and constraints: Ophthalmopathy was predicted by the model a median of about 6.5 months ahead of onset. Through a model of 13 V-J features, ophthalmopathy was separated from stable hyperthyroidism.

Researchers took RNA transcripts and amplified the TCR beta CDR3 regions from them. HTBI primers were employed in a first-round RT-PCR of the TCR CDR3. Via MiXCR, TCRdb re-called the multiplex PCR reads, giving one row per CDR3 protein. The profile shows 460,000 or so distinct CDR3 sequences, around an eighth of them singletons. The chain has TRBV13 and TRBJ2-3, with 9 bases identical to TRBD2. The material sequenced was blood. The source is a woman younger than 35 with Graves' hyperthyroidism. The CDR3 loop is CASSLLAGSNTQYF. The DNA for the CDR3 is TGTGCCAGCAGCCTCCTAGCGGGATCGAATACGCAGTATTTT.